This T cell receptor beta chain originates from a study of blood T cell repertoires in COVID-19. Overall study context: Material from acute and convalescent COVID-19 was sourced from the United States, Italy and Spain. PBMCs, B-cell-depleted T cells, or T cells were the source of the cDNA or gDNA that made up the material.

Trimming removed 5 bases from V and 4 bases from J; junction bases left unmatched: 5. Germline V gives CDR1 SEHNR, CDR2 FQNEAQ (reference sequence). CDR3 length equals 15 residues. Authors' analysis steps: The authors estimated nucleated cell counts from reference gene primer amplification. Clones were read by immunoSEQ multiplex PCR, and TCRdb kept only the in-frame ones, dropping some. Clone size and the V and J calls come from that table; the DNA yielded D and trimming. The data hold over 45,000 clones, with approximately 80% observed a single time. The sequencing sample was made of peripheral blood. This receptor was obtained from a man aged 40-49 years with acute or convalescent COVID-19. The rearrangement joins TRBV7-9 to TRBJ2-5; 12 bases fit TRBD2. The CDR3 protein is CASSKLAGGRETQYF. CDR3 in DNA: TGTGCCAGCAGCAAACTAGCGGGGGGACGAGAGACCCAGTACTTC. Together with reference TRBV7-9 and TRBJ2-5, the CDR3 gives the full variable domain: DTGVSQNPRHKITKRGQNVTFRCDPISEHNRLYWYRQTLGQGPEFLTYFQNEAQLEKSRLLSDRFSAERPKGSFSTLEIQRTEQGDSAMYLCASSKLAGGRETQYFGPGTRLLVL.